The next 18 T cell receptor beta chains were all read from a single sample in a study of blood T cell repertoires in COVID-19 (dated by TCRdb to 2019 to 2021). To prepare the library, the immunoSEQ multiplex PCR assay was applied. The table comes from immuneACCESS by way of TCRdb, which keeps in-frame sequences with V and J called. Part of the clones is missing from these tables; in studies checked, under half for an unresolved V gene and the rest for unknown reasons. The sample table shows roughly 92,000 clones, and around 87% are seen once. In total, the top ten clones hold roughly 6.8% of the sample. The source material was peripheral blood. Receptors were obtained from a human donor with acute or convalescent COVID-19. The donor label of this sample is uncertain.

The J gene is TRBJ2-7, the V gene TRBV28; 9 bases are a match to TRBD2. In germline, CDR1 is MDHEN, CDR2 SYDVKM. V shed 6 bases, J shed 3 bases, and the junction held 9 bases outside the gene matches. This CDR3 has 15 residues. CDR3 nucleotides: TGTGCCAGCAGCCTCCCCTGGCGGGGGGGCTACGAGCAGTACTTC. It specifies CASSLPWRGGYEQYF. The complete variable domain, with remaining parts taken from reference TRBV28 and TRBJ2-7, reads DVKVTQSSRYLVKRTGEKVFLECVQDMDHENMFWYRQDPGLGLRLIYFSYDVKMKEKGDIPEGYSVSREKKERFSLILESASTNQTSMYLCASSLPWRGGYEQYFGPGTRLTVT.

The CDR3 spells CASSSQGPNYGYTF. The DNA of the CDR3 is TGCGCCAGCAGCTCACAGGGACCTAACTATGGCTACACCTTC. This chain uses TRBV5-1 with TRBJ1-2, with D perhaps TRBD1 (6 bases). The V and J ends lost 3 bases and 0 bases respectively, with 9 bases between them. Per the germline V gene, CDR1 is SGHRS and CDR2 is YFSETQ. The CDR3 spans 14 residues.

The chain carries TRBV7-2 and TRBJ2-7; perhaps TRBD1 as D (5 bases). Germline CDR1 SGHTA, CDR2 FQGNSA. The CDR3 extends over 15 amino acids. Trimming left V 2 bases short and J 0 bases short, with 11 bases between. CDR3 region: CASSLRQPLSYEQYF. The CDR3 DNA reads TGTGCCAGCAGCTTACGACAGCCCCTCTCCTACGAGCAGTACTTC.

The chain carries TRBV7-9 and TRBJ2-3; TRBD2 matches 8 bases. The CDR3 spans 16 residues. Unmatched junction bases numbered 8, after V lost 5 bases and J lost 1 base. CDR1 and CDR2 (germline): SEHNR, FQNEAQ (reference sequence). The CDR3 here is CASSLPYSGGTDTQYF. The CDR3 coding sequence is TGTGCCAGCAGCCTACCGTATAGCGGGGGCACAGATACGCAGTATTTT.

The V gene is TRBV2, the J gene TRBJ1-1, with 7 bases lining up with TRBD1. Germline CDR1 and CDR2: SNHLY and FYNNEI. The CDR3 extends over 15 amino acids. Trimming cost V 4 bases and J 2 bases; bases outside gene matches: 7. This chain's CDR3 is CASSGPQGINTEAFF. For the CDR3, the DNA is TGTGCCAGCAGTGGCCCACAGGGGATTAACACTGAAGCTTTCTTT.

This clone was recorded a few times. The genes are TRBV3-1 (or the pseudogene TRBV3-2) and TRBJ2-5; no definite D call. CDR1 is LGHDT, CDR2 YNNKEL, per germline (reference sequence). This CDR3 has 14 residues. Trimming took off 4 bases at V and 2 bases at J, with 11 bases between the two ends. In nucleotides, the CDR3 is TGTGCCAGCAGCCTCCGGCGGATGCAAGAGACCCAGTACTTC. Amino acid sequence: CASSLRRMQETQYF.

The chain recombines TRBV9 with TRBJ1-6, with 7 bases fitting TRBD1. The CDR3 is made up of 15 amino acids. V lost 0 bases, J lost 7 bases, and 4 bases stayed unmatched. CDR1 is SGDLS and CDR2 is YYNGEE in the germline V gene. The CDR3 DNA reads as TGTGCCAGCAGCGTAGCGACAGGGATGAATTCACCCCTCCACTTT. It specifies CASSVATGMNSPLHF.

The chain is built from TRBV11-3 and TRBJ2-1; D remains ambiguous. This CDR3 comprises 15 residues. Per germline, CDR1 SGHNT and CDR2 YENEEA. V dropped 1 base and J dropped 5 bases, with 12 bases sitting between them. This CDR3 reads CASSLGAPLNNEQFF. The CDR3 region has the DNA TGTGCCAGCAGCTTAGGAGCGCCCCTGAACAATGAGCAGTTCTTC.

The chain employs TRBV5-1 and TRBJ2-5; 9 nucleotides agree with TRBD2. The CDR3 has 16 residues. Unmatched junction bases numbered 8, after V lost 1 base and J lost 4 bases. Germline loops: CDR1 SGHRS, CDR2 YFSETQ. CDR3 nucleotides: TGCGCCAGCAGCTTGACCCCAGCGGGGGGTTCAGAGACCCAGTACTTC. Translated, it gives CASSLTPAGGSETQYF.

This chain joins TRBV30 and TRBJ1-5; possible D gene TRBD1, 6 bases. V lost 3 bases, J lost 3 bases, and 12 bases lay in between. CDR3 size: 14 residues. The germline V gene has CDR1 GTSNPN and CDR2 SVGIG (reference sequence). This CDR3 reads CAWRGDNPNQPQHF. In nucleotides, the CDR3 is TGTGCCTGGAGGGGGGACAACCCCAATCAGCCCCAGCATTTT.

This rearrangement joins TRBV10-3 to TRBJ2-6; no clear D. V was shortened by 0 bases and J by 0 bases, with 3 bases between the two germline ends. CDR3 length: 15 residues. CDR1 is ENHRY, CDR2 SYGVKD, per germline. The CDR3 DNA sequence: TGTGCCATCAGTGAGTCCATCTCTGGGGCCAACGTCCTGACTTTC. Protein: CAISESISGANVLTF.

The chain joins TRBV6-2 or TRBV6-3 to TRBJ1-2; a weak D match, TRBD1 (5 bases). The CDR3 length is 15 residues. V was pared by 0 bases and J by 5 bases, with 13 bases between. Germline loops: CDR1 MNHEY, CDR2 SVGEGT. The CDR3 DNA sequence: TGTGCCAGCAGTTACTCGACGGGGGTTGCTTATGGCTACACCTTC. This translates into CASSYSTGVAYGYTF.

V is TRBV4-1 and J is TRBJ1-1; D remains ambiguous. CDR3 length: 14 amino acids. The germline gives CDR1 MGHRA, CDR2 YSYEKL. V was clipped by 2 bases and J by 3 bases, with 10 bases between them. The CDR3 loop is CASSQLGRDTEAFF. In DNA form, the CDR3 reads TGCGCCAGCAGCCAATTAGGGAGGGACACTGAAGCTTTCTTT.

The genes are TRBV30 and TRBJ2-2, with 7 nucleotides matching TRBD2. Germline V gene data show CDR1 as GTSNPN and CDR2 as SVGIG (reference sequence). The CDR3 loop spans 16 amino acids. Trimming cost V 4 bases and J 3 bases; bases outside gene matches: 11. CDR3 DNA: TGTGCCTGGACCAAAGGGGCCGGGGGGTACACCGGGGAGCTGTTTTTT. Its translation: CAWTKGAGGYTGELFF.

This clone was recorded only once. V usage is TRBV28 and J usage is TRBJ2-7; D possibly corresponds to TRBD2 (6 bases). Germline-derived CDR1 and CDR2 are MDHEN and SYDVKM. This CDR3 is 15 amino acids long. V gave up 3 bases and J gave up 6 bases, with 18 bases separating them. The chain's CDR3 is CASSFPSGGVFEQYF. CDR3 DNA sequence: TGTGCCAGCAGTTTCCCCTCTGGCGGGGTCTTCGAGCAGTACTTC.

CDR3 region: CASRGTGRTGELFF. CDR3 sequence (DNA): TGTGCCAGCAGGGGGACAGGGCGAACCGGGGAGCTGTTTTTT. The V gene is TRBV2, the J gene TRBJ2-2; 9 nucleotides agree with TRBD1. Germline assignment: CDR1 SNHLY and CDR2 FYNNEI. The CDR3 sequence is 14 residues long. V dropped 6 bases and J dropped 5; count of bases not matched to a gene: 4. Full variable domain (outside the CDR3, taken from reference TRBV2 and TRBJ2-2): EPEVTQTPSHQVTQMGQEVILRCVPISNHLYFYWYRQILGQKVEFLVSFYNNEISEKSEIFDDQFSVERPDGSNFTLKIRSTKLEDSAMYFCASRGTGRTGELFFGEGSRLTVL.

This rearrangement joins TRBV5-1 to TRBJ2-2; D call uncertain. Germline values: CDR1 SGHRS, CDR2 YFSETQ. The CDR3 runs to 15 residues. Trimming shortened V by 0 bases and J by 2 bases, and 8 bases separated the two germline ends. The DNA for the CDR3 is TGCGCCAGCAGCTTGGTCTCTATCAACACCGGGGAGCTGTTTTTT. This encodes CASSLVSINTGELFF.

The chain joins TRBV5-5 to TRBJ1-5, with D possibly matching TRBD1 (6 bases). Per the germline V gene, CDR1 is SGHKS and CDR2 is YYEKEE (reference sequence). The CDR3 extends over 14 amino acids. Trimming took off 4 bases at V and 6 bases at J, with 14 bases between the two ends. The CDR3 sequence: CASSLQGPGQPQHF. The CDR3 region has the DNA TGTGCCAGCAGCCTACAGGGCCCAGGTCAGCCCCAGCATTTT.